This T cell receptor beta chain was documented in a study of blood T cell repertoires in COVID-19. As for the study in general: Nucleic acid was either cDNA or gDNA, and it came from T cells, B-cell-depleted T cells, or PBMCs.

Donors in Cohort 3 counted as recovered after two negative PCRs, clearance, or symptom resolution. Study processing details: Scientists estimated how many nucleated cells there were by amplifying reference gene primers. Data came from immunoSEQ multiplex PCR; TCRdb stores just in-frame clones and leaves some out. V and J calls and clone size are those listed in that table; D and trimming were worked out from the DNA. This table has about 370,000 clones, 75% to 90% appearing once. V lost 4 bases, J lost 3 bases, and 8 bases stayed unmatched. The CDR3 has 16 amino acids. The V gene's germline CDR1 is SGHTA and CDR2 FQGNSA.

The sequence was collected from a man between 18 and 35 years old who had recovered from COVID-19. The sequencing sample was made of PBMCs or T cells enriched from blood (not recorded which). The chain links TRBV7-2 to TRBJ2-7, with 11 positions matching TRBD2. The CDR3 sequence is CASSYGTGTSGYEQYF. In DNA form, the CDR3 reads TGTGCCAGCAGCTACGGAACCGGGACTAGCGGCTACGAGCAGTACTTC.